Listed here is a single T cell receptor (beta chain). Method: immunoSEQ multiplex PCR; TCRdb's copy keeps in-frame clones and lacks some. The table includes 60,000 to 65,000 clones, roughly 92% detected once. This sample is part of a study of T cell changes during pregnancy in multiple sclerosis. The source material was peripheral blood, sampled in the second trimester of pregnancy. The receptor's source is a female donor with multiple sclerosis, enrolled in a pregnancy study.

CDR3 sequence: CASSVVRGPQETQYF. CDR3 coding DNA: TGCGCCAGCAGTGTGGTCAGGGGGCCCCAAGAGACCCAGTACTTC. The rearrangement links TRBV10-1 to TRBJ2-5; TRBD1 matches at 8 bases. This CDR3 is 15 amino acids long. CDR1 WNHNN and CDR2 SYGVQD come from the germline V gene (reference sequence). Unmatched junction bases numbered 5, after V lost 4 bases and J lost 1 base.